A selection of T cell receptor beta chains follows, all from one sample in a study of technical replicates of blood from several donors. Here immunoSEQ multiplex PCR was the method, and the copy in TCRdb shows in-frame clones only, minus some. The table has tens of thousands of clones, about 96% seen once. The sequenced sample consisted of T cells isolated from PBMCs. The receptors stem from a human donor in good health. Both conserved end residues are part of each CDR3. The order of the fields is clone size, V gene, D gene, J gene, CDR3 protein, CDR3 DNA. A D gene is named only where the DNA matches it firmly. Clone size is shown for a subset of rows, as once, few, many or a class of expanded clone.

abundance: .
v_gene: TRBV6-5
d_gene: TRBD2
j_gene: TRBJ2-1
CDR3aa: CASAWTSGNNEQFF
CDR3nt: TGTGCCAGCGCTTGGACTAGCGGTAACAATGAGCAGTTCTTC

abundance: .
v_gene: TRBV4-2
d_gene: .
j_gene: TRBJ1-2
CDR3aa: CASSQIQDYGYTF
CDR3nt: TGTGCCAGCAGCCAAATCCAGGACTATGGCTACACCTTC

abundance: once
v_gene: TRBV7-6
d_gene: .
j_gene: TRBJ1-3
CDR3aa: CASSPTGDTGNTIYF
CDR3nt: TGTGCCAGCAGCCCCACGGGGGATACTGGAAACACCATATATTTT

abundance: .
v_gene: TRBV7-9
d_gene: .
j_gene: TRBJ2-1
CDR3aa: CASSTGYNEQFF
CDR3nt: TGTGCCAGCAGCACCGGTTACAATGAGCAGTTCTTC

abundance: .
v_gene: TRBV15
d_gene: .
j_gene: TRBJ2-1
CDR3aa: CATSKVLANSYNEQFF
CDR3nt: TGTGCCACCAGCAAGGTGCTAGCGAATTCCTACAATGAGCAGTTCTTC

abundance: .
v_gene: TRBV19
d_gene: .
j_gene: TRBJ2-5
CDR3aa: CASSMGRGLAGGKETQYF
CDR3nt: TGTGCCAGTAGTATGGGCAGGGGGCTGGCGGGAGGGAAAGAGACCCAGTACTTC

abundance: .
v_gene: TRBV11-2
d_gene: .
j_gene: TRBJ1-1
CDR3aa: CASSSQPGHKNTEAFF
CDR3nt: TGTGCCAGCAGCTCGCAGCCGGGACATAAGAACACTGAAGCTTTCTTT

abundance: .
v_gene: TRBV6-5
d_gene: .
j_gene: TRBJ2-2
CDR3aa: CASSTIEHRGAVF
CDR3nt: TGTGCCAGCAGTACGATAGAACACCGGGGAGCTGTTTTT

abundance: .
v_gene: TRBV9
d_gene: .
j_gene: TRBJ1-5
CDR3aa: CASSPQGTGNQPQHF
CDR3nt: TGTGCCAGCAGCCCTCAGGGGACGGGCAATCAGCCCCAGCATTTT

abundance: .
v_gene: TRBV7-2
d_gene: .
j_gene: TRBJ1-5
CDR3aa: CASSLTMYSNQPQHF
CDR3nt: TGTGCCAGCAGCTTAACAATGTATAGCAATCAGCCCCAGCATTTT

abundance: .
v_gene: TRBV9
d_gene: .
j_gene: TRBJ2-7
CDR3aa: CASGHRESGEQYF
CDR3nt: TGTGCCAGCGGACACAGGGAATCGGGCGAGCAGTACTTC

abundance: once
v_gene: TRBV7-2
d_gene: .
j_gene: TRBJ2-1
CDR3aa: CASSLERGSYNEQFF
CDR3nt: TGTGCCAGCAGCTTAGAACGCGGCTCCTACAATGAGCAGTTCTTC

abundance: .
v_gene: TRBV6-1
d_gene: TRBD2
j_gene: TRBJ2-6
CDR3aa: CACGGSGANVLTF
CDR3nt: TGTGCCTGCGGGGGATCTGGGGCCAACGTCCTGACTTTC

abundance: .
v_gene: TRBV5-1
d_gene: TRBD1
j_gene: TRBJ2-3
CDR3aa: CASSLGGGPTDTQYF
CDR3nt: TGCGCCAGCAGCTTGGGAGGGGGCCCCACAGATACGCAGTATTTT

abundance: .
v_gene: TRBV28
d_gene: TRBD1
j_gene: TRBJ2-7
CDR3aa: CASRPTGALYEQYF
CDR3nt: TGTGCCAGCAGGCCTACAGGGGCCCTATACGAGCAGTACTTC

abundance: once
v_gene: TRBV28
d_gene: .
j_gene: TRBJ1-4
CDR3aa: CASSLLGKTGTKATNEKLFF
CDR3nt: TGTGCCAGCAGTTTACTCGGGAAGACAGGTACAAAAGCAACTAATGAAAAACTGTTTTTT

abundance: .
v_gene: TRBV6-1
d_gene: TRBD1
j_gene: TRBJ2-4
CDR3aa: CASSDITGAANIQYF
CDR3nt: TGTGCCAGCAGTGACATAACAGGGGCGGCAAACATTCAGTACTTC

abundance: .
v_gene: TRBV9
d_gene: TRBD1
j_gene: TRBJ2-7
CDR3aa: CASSEGQAFSYEQYF
CDR3nt: TGTGCCAGCAGCGAGGGACAGGCTTTCTCCTACGAGCAGTACTTC

abundance: .
v_gene: TRBV5-1
d_gene: .
j_gene: TRBJ1-2
CDR3aa: CASSQTATGGGNYGYTF
CDR3nt: TGCGCCAGCAGCCAAACTGCGACAGGAGGAGGTAACTATGGCTACACCTTC

abundance: .
v_gene: TRBV28
d_gene: TRBD1
j_gene: TRBJ1-1
CDR3aa: CASRPGTGYGNTEAFF
CDR3nt: TGTGCCAGCAGGCCCGGGACAGGGTACGGGAACACTGAAGCTTTCTTT

abundance: once
v_gene: TRBV7-7
d_gene: TRBD1
j_gene: TRBJ2-7
CDR3aa: CASSPGTGTEQYF
CDR3nt: TGTGCTAGCAGCCCGGGGACAGGCACCGAGCAGTACTTC

abundance: .
v_gene: TRBV7-9
d_gene: .
j_gene: TRBJ2-7
CDR3aa: CASSLGGLTYEQYF
CDR3nt: TGTGCCAGCAGCTTAGGAGGACTTACCTACGAGCAGTACTTC

abundance: .
v_gene: TRBV4-1
d_gene: .
j_gene: TRBJ1-2
CDR3aa: CASSQVIKRVRVEAKGYTF
CDR3nt: TGCGCCAGCAGCCAAGTTATAAAGCGTGTGAGGGTCGAGGCGAAAGGCTACACCTTC

abundance: .
v_gene: TRBV11-2
d_gene: .
j_gene: TRBJ2-7
CDR3aa: CASSLAGESQPYF
CDR3nt: TGTGCCAGCAGCTTAGCGGGGGAGAGTCAGCCGTACTTC

abundance: .
v_gene: TRBV5-4
d_gene: TRBD1
j_gene: TRBJ1-2
CDR3aa: CASSIGQGTVYGYTF
CDR3nt: TGTGCCAGCAGCATAGGACAGGGAACCGTCTATGGCTACACCTTC

abundance: .
v_gene: TRBV27
d_gene: .
j_gene: TRBJ2-7
CDR3aa: CASSLAGLDYEQYF
CDR3nt: TGTGCCAGCAGTTTAGCAGGCCTTGACTACGAGCAGTACTTC

abundance: .
v_gene: TRBV10-1
d_gene: TRBD1
j_gene: TRBJ1-2
CDR3aa: CASSESTPTGTTYGYTF
CDR3nt: TGCGCCAGCAGTGAGTCGACTCCGACAGGGACAACCTATGGCTACACCTTC

abundance: .
v_gene: TRBV30
d_gene: TRBD1
j_gene: TRBJ2-7
CDR3aa: CAWSGQGVPYEQYF
CDR3nt: TGTGCCTGGAGTGGACAGGGGGTCCCCTACGAGCAGTACTTC

abundance: .
v_gene: TRBV19
d_gene: TRBD1
j_gene: TRBJ1-1
CDR3aa: CASERQGNTEAFF
CDR3nt: TGTGCCAGCGAGAGACAGGGAAACACTGAAGCTTTCTTT

abundance: .
v_gene: TRBV7-2
d_gene: .
j_gene: TRBJ2-7
CDR3aa: CASSLTGALNYEQYF
CDR3nt: TGTGCCAGCAGCTTGACGGGAGCCCTTAACTACGAGCAGTACTTC

abundance: once
v_gene: TRBV19
d_gene: .
j_gene: TRBJ2-7
CDR3aa: CASSVPSYEQYF
CDR3nt: TGTGCCAGTAGTGTCCCGTCCTACGAGCAGTACTTC

abundance: .
v_gene: TRBV2
d_gene: TRBD2
j_gene: TRBJ2-7
CDR3aa: CALAVFYEQYF
CDR3nt: TGTGCACTAGCGGTTTTCTACGAGCAGTACTTC

abundance: .
v_gene: TRBV6-5
d_gene: .
j_gene: TRBJ1-5
CDR3aa: CASSYSRYSNQPQHF
CDR3nt: TGTGCCAGCAGTTACAGTAGATATAGCAATCAGCCCCAGCATTTT

abundance: .
v_gene: TRBV28
d_gene: .
j_gene: TRBJ2-3
CDR3aa: CASSWSPGAPGTDTQYF
CDR3nt: TGTGCCAGCAGTTGGAGCCCAGGGGCGCCGGGCACAGATACGCAGTATTTT

abundance: .
v_gene: TRBV28
d_gene: .
j_gene: TRBJ1-4
CDR3aa: CASTLGAPDEKLFF
CDR3nt: TGTGCCAGCACTTTAGGGGCGCCTGATGAAAAACTGTTTTTT

abundance: .
v_gene: TRBV29-1
d_gene: .
j_gene: TRBJ2-1
CDR3aa: CNRVNEQFF
CDR3nt: TGCAACAGGGTAAATGAGCAGTTCTTC

abundance: .
v_gene: TRBV6-6
d_gene: .
j_gene: TRBJ1-1
CDR3aa: CASSYNLDKMNTEAFF
CDR3nt: TGTGCCAGCAGTTATAATTTGGACAAGATGAACACTGAAGCTTTCTTT

abundance: .
v_gene: TRBV5-1
d_gene: .
j_gene: TRBJ2-7
CDR3aa: CASSVAQASSLIEQYF
CDR3nt: TGCGCCAGCAGCGTTGCCCAGGCCAGCTCCCTTATTGAGCAGTACTTC

abundance: .
v_gene: TRBV28
d_gene: .
j_gene: TRBJ2-3
CDR3aa: CASSTLTSSSKYF
CDR3nt: TGTGCCAGCAGTACACTGACTAGTTCCTCTAAGTATTTT

abundance: few
v_gene: TRBV2
d_gene: TRBD1
j_gene: TRBJ1-5
CDR3aa: CASVTGGQPQHF
CDR3nt: TGTGCCAGCGTTACAGGGGGTCAGCCCCAGCATTTT

abundance: .
v_gene: TRBV13
d_gene: TRBD1
j_gene: TRBJ2-2
CDR3aa: CASRPGTGKGELFF
CDR3nt: TGTGCCAGCAGACCCGGGACAGGGAAGGGGGAGCTGTTTTTT